Following are 3 T cell receptor beta chains from one sample sequenced in a study of regulatory T cells in long-lasting Graves disease. Assembly of TCR beta libraries relied on iRepertoire HTBI primers together with Arm-PCR of CDR3 regions. TCRdb reanalysed the multiplex PCR reads using MiXCR and keeps one entry per CDR3 protein. The data show about 460,000 distinct CDR3 sequences, with less than 15% seen just once and roughly 18% held by the top ten. Time point of the sample: newly diagnosed GD, antithyroid drugs for less than 3 months. Generation of the TCR library employed RNA extracted from PBMCs. These data also formed part of another study, on T cells in Graves' hyperthyroidism and ophthalmopathy.

This specimen was peripheral blood mononuclear cells (PBMCs), taken at new diagnosis, from a patient treated with antithyroid drugs. The receptors stem from a woman aged 50 to 65 with Graves disease.

This clonotype was detected many times. This chain links TRBV11-2 with TRBJ1-1, with a weak D call TRBD1 (5 bases). This CDR3 is 16 amino acids long. The V gene's germline CDR1 is SGHAT and CDR2 FQNNGV. V lost 5 bases and J lost 1, with 17 bases in between. In DNA, the CDR3 is TGTGCCAGCAGCCCCGGGGCAGGACTAAAGAACACTGAAGCTTTCTTT. Its translation: CASSPGAGLKNTEAFF.

This clonotype occurred many times. The V call is TRBV2, the J call TRBJ2-1; possible D gene TRBD1, 5 bases. Looked up from germline, CDR1 is SNHLY and CDR2 is FYNNEI. The CDR3 sequence is 12 residues long. V lost 10 bases and J lost 10, with 17 bases in between. DNA for the CDR3: TGTGCCATCGCCCGGCAGGGTGGAGAGCAGTTCTTC. Its translation: CAIARQGGEQFF.

For this clonotype: A much larger clone sits a single nucleotide away, making a read error possible. The CDR3 reads CASSSNWAGGGNEQFF. The CDR3, as DNA: TGTGCCAGCAGCTCCAATTGGGCGGGAGGTGGTAATGAGCAGTTCTTC. V usage is TRBV11-2 and J usage is TRBJ2-1; 8 positions match TRBD2. Germline trimming cut 4 bases from V and 7 bases from J; bases unmatched to any gene: 12. Per the germline V gene, CDR1 is SGHAT and CDR2 is FQNNGV. This CDR3 region has 16 residues.